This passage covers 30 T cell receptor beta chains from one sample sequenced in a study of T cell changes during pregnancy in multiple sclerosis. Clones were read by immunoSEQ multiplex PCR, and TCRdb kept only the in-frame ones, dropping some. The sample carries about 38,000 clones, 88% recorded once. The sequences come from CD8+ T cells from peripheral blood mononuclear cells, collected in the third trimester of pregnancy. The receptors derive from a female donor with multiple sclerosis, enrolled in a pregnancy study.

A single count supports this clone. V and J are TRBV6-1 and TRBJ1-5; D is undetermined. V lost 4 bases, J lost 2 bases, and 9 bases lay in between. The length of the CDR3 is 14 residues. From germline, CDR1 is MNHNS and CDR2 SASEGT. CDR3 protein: CASSVGEGNQPQHF. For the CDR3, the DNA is TGTGCCAGCAGTGTTGGGGAGGGCAATCAGCCCCAGCATTTT.

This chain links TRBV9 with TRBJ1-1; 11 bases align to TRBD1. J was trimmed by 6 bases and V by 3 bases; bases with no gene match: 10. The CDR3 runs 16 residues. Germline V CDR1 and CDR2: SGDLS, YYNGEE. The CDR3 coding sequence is TGTGCCAGCAGCGCCCTGGACAGGGGGCTTGACGCTGAAGCTTTCTTT. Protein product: CASSALDRGLDAEAFF.

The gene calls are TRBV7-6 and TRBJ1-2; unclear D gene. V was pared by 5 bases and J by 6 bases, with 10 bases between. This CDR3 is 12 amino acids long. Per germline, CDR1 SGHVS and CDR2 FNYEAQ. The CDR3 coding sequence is TGTGCCAGCAGCCCGGGTACTGATGGCTACACCTTC. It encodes CASSPGTDGYTF.

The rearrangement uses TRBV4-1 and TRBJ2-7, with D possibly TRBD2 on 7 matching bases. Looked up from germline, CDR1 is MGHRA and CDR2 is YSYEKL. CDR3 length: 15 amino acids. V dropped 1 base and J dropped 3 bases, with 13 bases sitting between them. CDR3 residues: CASSQGGGLLYEQYF. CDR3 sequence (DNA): TGCGCCAGCAGCCAAGGGGGGGGGCTCCTCTACGAGCAGTACTTC.

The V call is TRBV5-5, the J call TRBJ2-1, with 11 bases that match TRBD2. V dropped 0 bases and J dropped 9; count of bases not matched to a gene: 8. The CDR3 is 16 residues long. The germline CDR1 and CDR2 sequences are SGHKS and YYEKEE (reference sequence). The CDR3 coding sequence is TGTGCCAGCAGCTTGGGGATAGCGGGGGGGCCGGGTGAGCAGTTCTTC. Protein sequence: CASSLGIAGGPGEQFF.

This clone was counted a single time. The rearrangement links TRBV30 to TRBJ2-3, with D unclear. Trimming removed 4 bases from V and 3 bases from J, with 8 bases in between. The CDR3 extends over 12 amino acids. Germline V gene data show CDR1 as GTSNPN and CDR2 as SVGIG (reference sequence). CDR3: CAWNSLTDTQYF. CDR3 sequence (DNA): TGTGCCTGGAATTCTCTGACAGATACGCAGTATTTT.

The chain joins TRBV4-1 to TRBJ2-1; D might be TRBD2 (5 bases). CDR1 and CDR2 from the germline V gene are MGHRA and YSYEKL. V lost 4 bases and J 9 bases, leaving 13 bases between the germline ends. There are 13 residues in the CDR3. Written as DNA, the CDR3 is TGCGCCAGCAGCCTAGGCGGGTTCGGTGAGCAGTTCTTC. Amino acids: CASSLGGFGEQFF.

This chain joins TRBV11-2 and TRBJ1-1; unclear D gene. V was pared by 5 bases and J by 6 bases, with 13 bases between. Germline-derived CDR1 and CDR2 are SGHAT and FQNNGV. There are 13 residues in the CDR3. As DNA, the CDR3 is TGTGCCAGCAGCCTCTGGGCTTGGGCTGAAGCTTTCTTT. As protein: CASSLWAWAEAFF.

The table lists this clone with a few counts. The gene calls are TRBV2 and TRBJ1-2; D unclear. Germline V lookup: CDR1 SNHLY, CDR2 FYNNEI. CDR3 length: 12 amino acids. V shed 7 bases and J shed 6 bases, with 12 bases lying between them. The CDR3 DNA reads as TGTGCCAGCACATCAGCGAATAATGGCTACACCTTC. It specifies CASTSANNGYTF.

The CDR3 region has the DNA TGTGCCAGCAGCCCGAGACTAGCGGGGCTCTACAATGAGCAGTTCTTC. Translating gives CASSPRLAGLYNEQFF. The J gene is TRBJ2-1, the V gene TRBV7-9, with 11 positions matching TRBD2. With V trimmed by 5 bases and J by 3 bases, 6 bases remained unmatched. The CDR3 has 16 residues. In germline, CDR1 is SEHNR, CDR2 FQNEAQ (reference sequence). The variable domain in full, with the rest retrieved from reference TRBV7-9 and TRBJ2-1, is DTGVSQNPRHKITKRGQNVTFRCDPISEHNRLYWYRQTLGQGPEFLTYFQNEAQLEKSRLLSDRFSAERPKGSFSTLEIQRTEQGDSAMYLCASSPRLAGLYNEQFFGPGTRLTVL.

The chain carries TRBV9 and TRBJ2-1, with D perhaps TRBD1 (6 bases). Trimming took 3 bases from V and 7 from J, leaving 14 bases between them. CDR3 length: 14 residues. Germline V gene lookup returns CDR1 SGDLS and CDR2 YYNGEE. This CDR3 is CASSELGGGNEQFF. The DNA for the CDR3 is TGTGCCAGCAGCGAACTAGGGGGTGGAAATGAGCAGTTCTTC.

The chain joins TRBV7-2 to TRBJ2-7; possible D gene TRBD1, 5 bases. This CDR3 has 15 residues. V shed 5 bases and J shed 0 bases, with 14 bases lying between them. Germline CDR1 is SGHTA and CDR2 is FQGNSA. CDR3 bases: TGTGCCAGCAGCCCCCAGGGATACAGCTCCTACGAGCAGTACTTC. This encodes CASSPQGYSSYEQYF.

DNA for the CDR3: TGTGCCAGCAGCGTAGGGACAGGGGGCTTCTCAGCTTTCTTT. Translated, it gives CASSVGTGGFSAFF. The V call is TRBV6-1, the J call TRBJ1-1; 12 positions match TRBD1. The CDR3 sequence is 14 residues long. Germline CDR1 is MNHNS and CDR2 is SASEGT. The trim removed 6 bases at V and 10 bases at J, leaving 9 bases unmatched.

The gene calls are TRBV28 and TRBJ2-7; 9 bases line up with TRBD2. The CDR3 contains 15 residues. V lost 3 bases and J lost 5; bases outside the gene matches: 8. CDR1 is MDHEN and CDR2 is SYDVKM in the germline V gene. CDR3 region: CASSFLGGGAHEQYF. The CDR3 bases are TGTGCCAGCAGTTTTCTGGGCGGGGGGGCCCACGAGCAGTACTTC.

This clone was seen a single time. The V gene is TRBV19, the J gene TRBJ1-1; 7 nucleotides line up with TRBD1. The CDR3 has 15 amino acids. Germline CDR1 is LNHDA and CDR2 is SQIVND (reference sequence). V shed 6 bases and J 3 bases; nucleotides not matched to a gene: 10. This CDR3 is CASRRTGDGDTEAFF. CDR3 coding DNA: TGTGCCAGTAGACGAACAGGGGACGGTGACACTGAAGCTTTCTTT.

As DNA, the CDR3 is TGTGCCAGCAGCTTAGAGCACAGGGGGTACGAGCAGTACTTC. This gives the protein CASSLEHRGYEQYF. The chain uses TRBV7-2 and TRBJ2-7; 8 bases fit TRBD1. J lost 4 bases, V lost 1 base, and 3 bases had no gene match. Germline CDR1 and CDR2: SGHTA and FQGNSA. The CDR3 spans 14 residues.

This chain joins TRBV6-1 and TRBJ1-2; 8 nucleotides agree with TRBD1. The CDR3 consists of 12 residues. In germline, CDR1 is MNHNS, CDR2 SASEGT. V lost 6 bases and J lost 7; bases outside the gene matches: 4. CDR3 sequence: CASSAGGVGYTF. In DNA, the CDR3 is TGTGCCAGCAGCGCAGGGGGCGTTGGCTACACCTTC.

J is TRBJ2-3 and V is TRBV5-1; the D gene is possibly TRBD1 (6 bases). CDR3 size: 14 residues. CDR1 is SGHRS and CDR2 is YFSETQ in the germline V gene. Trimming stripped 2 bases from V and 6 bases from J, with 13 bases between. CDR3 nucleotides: TGCGCCAGCAGCTTCCCAGGGGTCGCGGATACGCAGTATTTT. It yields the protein CASSFPGVADTQYF. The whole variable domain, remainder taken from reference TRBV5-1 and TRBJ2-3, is KAGVTQTPRYLIKTRGQQVTLSCSPISGHRSVSWYQQTPGQGLQFLFEYFSETQRNKGNFPGRFSGRQFSNSRSEMNVSTLELGDSALYLCASSFPGVADTQYFGPGTRLTVL.

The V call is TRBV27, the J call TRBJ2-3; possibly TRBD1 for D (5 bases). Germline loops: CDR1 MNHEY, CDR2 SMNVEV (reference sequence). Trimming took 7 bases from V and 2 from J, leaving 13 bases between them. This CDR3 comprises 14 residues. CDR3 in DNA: TGTGCCAGCACTCTCGACAGAGACACAGATACGCAGTATTTT. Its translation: CASTLDRDTDTQYF.

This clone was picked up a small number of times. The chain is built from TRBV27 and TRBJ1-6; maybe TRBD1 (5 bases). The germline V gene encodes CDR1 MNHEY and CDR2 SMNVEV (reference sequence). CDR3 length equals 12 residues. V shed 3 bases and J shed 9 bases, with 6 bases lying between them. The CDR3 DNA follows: TGTGCCAGCAGTTTCGGGGGTTCACCCCTCCACTTT. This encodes CASSFGGSPLHF.

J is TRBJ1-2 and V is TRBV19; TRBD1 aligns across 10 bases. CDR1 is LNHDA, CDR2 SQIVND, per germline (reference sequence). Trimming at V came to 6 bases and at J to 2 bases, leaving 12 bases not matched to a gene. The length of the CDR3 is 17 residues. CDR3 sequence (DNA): TGTGCCAGTAGCCGTAAGCGACGACAGGGGGCGAACTATGGCTACACCTTC. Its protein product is CASSRKRRQGANYGYTF.

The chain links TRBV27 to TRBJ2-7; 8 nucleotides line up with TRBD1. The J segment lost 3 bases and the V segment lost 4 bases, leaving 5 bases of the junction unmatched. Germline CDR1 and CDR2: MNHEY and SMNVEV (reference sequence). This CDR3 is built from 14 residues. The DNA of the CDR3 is TGTGCCAGCAGTTCGGACAGGGATTACTACGAGCAGTACTTC. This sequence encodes CASSSDRDYYEQYF.

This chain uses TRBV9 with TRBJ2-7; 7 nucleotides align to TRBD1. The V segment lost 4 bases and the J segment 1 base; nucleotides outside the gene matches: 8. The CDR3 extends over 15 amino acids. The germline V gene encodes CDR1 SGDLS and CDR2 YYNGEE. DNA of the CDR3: TGTGCCAGCAGCAGCCGAGGGGGCCTTTCCTACGAGCAGTACTTC. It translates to CASSSRGGLSYEQYF.

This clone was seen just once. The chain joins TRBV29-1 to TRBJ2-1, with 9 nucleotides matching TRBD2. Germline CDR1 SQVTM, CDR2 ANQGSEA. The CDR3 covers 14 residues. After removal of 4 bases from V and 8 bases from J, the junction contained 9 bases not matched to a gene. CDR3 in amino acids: CSVVHGLAKYEQFF. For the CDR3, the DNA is TGCAGCGTTGTCCATGGACTAGCGAAGTATGAGCAGTTCTTC.

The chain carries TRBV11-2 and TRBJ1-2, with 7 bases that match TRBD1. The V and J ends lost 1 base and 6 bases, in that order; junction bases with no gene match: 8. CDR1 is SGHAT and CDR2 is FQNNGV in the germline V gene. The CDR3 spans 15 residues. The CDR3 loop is CASSLVVDRDNGYTF. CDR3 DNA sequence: TGTGCCAGCAGCTTAGTGGTAGACAGGGATAATGGCTACACCTTC.

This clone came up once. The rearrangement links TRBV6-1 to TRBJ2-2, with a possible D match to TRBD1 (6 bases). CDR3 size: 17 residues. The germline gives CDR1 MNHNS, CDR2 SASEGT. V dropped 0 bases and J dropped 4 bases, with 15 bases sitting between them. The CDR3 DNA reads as TGTGCCAGCAGTGAAGCGCTCCTCAGGGGTCGCACCGGGGAGCTGTTTTTT. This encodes CASSEALLRGRTGELFF.

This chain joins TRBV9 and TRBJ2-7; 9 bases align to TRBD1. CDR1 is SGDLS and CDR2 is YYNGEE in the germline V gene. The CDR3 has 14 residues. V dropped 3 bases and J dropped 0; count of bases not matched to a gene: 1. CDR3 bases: TGTGCCAGCAGCGAGGGACAGGGCTCCTACGAGCAGTACTTC. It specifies CASSEGQGSYEQYF.

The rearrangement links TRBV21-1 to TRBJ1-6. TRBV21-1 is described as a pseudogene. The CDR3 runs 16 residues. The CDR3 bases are TGTGCCAGCAGCCCAAAGTCGCAGCGATATAATTCACCCCTCCACTTT. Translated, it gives CASSPKSQRYNSPLHF.

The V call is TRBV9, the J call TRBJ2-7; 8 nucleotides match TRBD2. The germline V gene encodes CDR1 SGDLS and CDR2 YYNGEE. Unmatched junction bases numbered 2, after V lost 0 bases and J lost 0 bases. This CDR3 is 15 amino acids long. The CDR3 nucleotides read TGTGCCAGCAGCGTAGCGAGCGGGGGCTCCTACGAGCAGTACTTC. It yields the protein CASSVASGGSYEQYF. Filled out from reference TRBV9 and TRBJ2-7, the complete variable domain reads DSGVTQTPKHLITATGQRVTLRCSPRSGDLSVYWYQQSLDQGLQFLIQYYNGEERAKGNILERFSAQQFPDLHSELNLSSLELGDSALYFCASSVASGGSYEQYFGPGTRLTVT.

CDR3 loop: CASSGPLQGNTIYF. The CDR3 region has the DNA TGTGCCAGCAGTGGCCCTTTACAGGGAAACACCATATATTTT. V gene TRBV2 combines with J gene TRBJ1-3; D is unclear. The V end was cut by 4 bases, the J end by 4 bases, with 11 bases between. The CDR3 loop spans 14 amino acids. Per germline, CDR1 SNHLY and CDR2 FYNNEI. The full variable domain, in which reference TRBV2 and TRBJ1-3 provide the parts outside the CDR3, is EPEVTQTPSHQVTQMGQEVILRCVPISNHLYFYWYRQILGQKVEFLVSFYNNEISEKSEIFDDQFSVERPDGSNFTLKIRSTKLEDSAMYFCASSGPLQGNTIYFGEGSWLTVV.